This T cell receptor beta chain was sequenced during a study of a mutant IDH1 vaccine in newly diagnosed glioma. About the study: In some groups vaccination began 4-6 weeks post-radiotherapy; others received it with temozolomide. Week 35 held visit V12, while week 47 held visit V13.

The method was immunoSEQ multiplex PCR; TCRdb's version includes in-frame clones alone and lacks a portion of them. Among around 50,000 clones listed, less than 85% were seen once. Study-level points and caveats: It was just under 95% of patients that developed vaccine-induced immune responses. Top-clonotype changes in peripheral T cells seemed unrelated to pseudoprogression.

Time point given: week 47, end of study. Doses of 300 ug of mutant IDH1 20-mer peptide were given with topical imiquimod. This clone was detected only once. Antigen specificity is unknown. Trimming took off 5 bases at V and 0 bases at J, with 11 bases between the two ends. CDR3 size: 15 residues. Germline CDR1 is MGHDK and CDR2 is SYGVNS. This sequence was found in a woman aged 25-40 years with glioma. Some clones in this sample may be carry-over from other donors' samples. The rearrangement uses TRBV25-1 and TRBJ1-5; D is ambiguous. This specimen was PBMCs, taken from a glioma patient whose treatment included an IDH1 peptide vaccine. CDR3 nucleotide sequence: TGTGCCAGCAGTACGAGCGGGGATAGCAATCAGCCCCAGCATTTT. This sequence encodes CASSTSGDSNQPQHF.